This T cell receptor beta chain was found in a study of T cells in Graves' hyperthyroidism and ophthalmopathy. Overall study results and limits: Stable hyperthyroidism was separated from ophthalmopathy by a model based on 13 V-J features. Most thyroid clonotypes expanded above 0.001 appeared in blood too.

Germline CDR1 is MNHNS and CDR2 is SASEGT. The length of the CDR3 is 14 residues. Trimming took 2 bases from V and 4 from J, leaving 11 bases between them. This clonotype appeared many times. Its antigen is as yet unknown. What was amplified from RNA transcripts were TCR beta CDR3 regions. In the first-round RT-PCR of the TCR CDR3, the HTBI primer set was used. TCRdb used MiXCR to reprocess the multiplex PCR reads, holding one entry per CDR3 protein. This table has around 300,000 distinct CDR3 sequences, 15% appearing once. The chain is built from TRBV6-1 and TRBJ1-1, with a possible D match to TRBD1 (6 bases). The TCR comes from a woman between 45 and 65 years old with Graves' hyperthyroidism that later progressed to Graves' ophthalmopathy. The specimen sequenced was blood. Written as DNA, the CDR3 is TGTGCCAGCAGTGAATGGGGCAGGGGCACTGAAGCTTTCTTT. This codes for CASSEWGRGTEAFF.